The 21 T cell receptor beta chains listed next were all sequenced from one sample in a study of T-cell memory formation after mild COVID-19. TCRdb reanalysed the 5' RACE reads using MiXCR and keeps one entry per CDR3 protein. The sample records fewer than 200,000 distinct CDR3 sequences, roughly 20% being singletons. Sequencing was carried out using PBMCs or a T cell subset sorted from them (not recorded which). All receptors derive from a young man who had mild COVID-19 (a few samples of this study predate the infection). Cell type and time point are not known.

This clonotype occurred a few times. CDR3: CASGGSGYTF. CDR3 bases: TGTGCCAGCGGGGGCTCTGGCTACACCTTC. The V gene is TRBV6-2 or TRBV6-3, the J gene TRBJ1-2; possibly TRBD1 for D (6 bases). V lost 8 bases and J lost 7, with 8 bases in between. This CDR3 comprises 10 residues. The germline CDR1 and CDR2 sequences are MNHEY and SVGEGT.

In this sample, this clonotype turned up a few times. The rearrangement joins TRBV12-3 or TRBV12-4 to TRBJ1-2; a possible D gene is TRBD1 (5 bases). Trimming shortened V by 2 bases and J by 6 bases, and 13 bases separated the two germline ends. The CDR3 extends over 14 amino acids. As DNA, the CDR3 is TGTGCCAGCAGTTTACGGGGGGAAGTAGATGGCTACACCTTC. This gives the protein CASSLRGEVDGYTF.

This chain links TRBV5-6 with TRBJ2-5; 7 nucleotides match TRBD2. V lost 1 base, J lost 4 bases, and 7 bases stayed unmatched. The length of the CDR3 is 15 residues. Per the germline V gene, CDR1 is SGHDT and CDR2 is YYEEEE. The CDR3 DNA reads TGTGCCAGCAGCTTGCGGGGGGTGAGCTCAGAGACCCAGTACTTC. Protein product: CASSLRGVSSETQYF.

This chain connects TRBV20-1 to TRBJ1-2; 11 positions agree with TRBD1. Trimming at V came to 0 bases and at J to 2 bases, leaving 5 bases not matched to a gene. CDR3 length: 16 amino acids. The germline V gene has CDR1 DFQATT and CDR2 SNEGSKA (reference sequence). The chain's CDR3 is CSARDLRTGGNYGYTF. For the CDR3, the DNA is TGCAGTGCTAGAGATCTCCGGACAGGGGGCAACTATGGCTACACCTTC.

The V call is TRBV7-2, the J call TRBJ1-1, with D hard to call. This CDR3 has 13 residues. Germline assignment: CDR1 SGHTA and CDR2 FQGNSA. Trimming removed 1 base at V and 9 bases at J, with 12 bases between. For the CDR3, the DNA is TGTGCCAGCAGCTTAGTAGGAGCAGCGAAAGCTTTCTTT. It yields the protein CASSLVGAAKAFF.

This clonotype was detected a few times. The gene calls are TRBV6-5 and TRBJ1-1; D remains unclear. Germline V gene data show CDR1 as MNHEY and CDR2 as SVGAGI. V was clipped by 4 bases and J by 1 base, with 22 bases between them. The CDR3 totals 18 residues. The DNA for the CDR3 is TGTGCCAGCAGTTCCCCCCGCAGTCCGGGTAAGGGGAACACTGAAGCTTTCTTT. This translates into CASSSPRSPGKGNTEAFF.

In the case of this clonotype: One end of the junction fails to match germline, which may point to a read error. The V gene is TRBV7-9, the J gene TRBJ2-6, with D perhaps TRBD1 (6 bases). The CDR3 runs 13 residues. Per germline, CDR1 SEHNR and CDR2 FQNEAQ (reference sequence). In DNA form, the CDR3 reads TGTGCCGGCAGGGGTGCTGGGGCCAACGTCCTGACTTTC. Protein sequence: CAGRGAGANVLTF. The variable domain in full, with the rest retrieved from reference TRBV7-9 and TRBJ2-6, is DTGVSQNPRHKITKRGQNVTFRCDPISEHNRLYWYRQTLGQGPEFLTYFQNEAQLEKSRLLSDRFSAERPKGSFSTLEIQRTEQGDSAMYLCAGRGAGANVLTFGAGSRLTVL.

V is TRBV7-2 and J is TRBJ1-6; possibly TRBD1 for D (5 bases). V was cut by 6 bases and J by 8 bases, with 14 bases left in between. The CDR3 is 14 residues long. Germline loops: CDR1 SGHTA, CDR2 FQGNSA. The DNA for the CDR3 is TGTGCCAGCAGGGCTACGGGGGGTTATTCACCCCTCCACTTT. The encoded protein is CASRATGGYSPLHF.

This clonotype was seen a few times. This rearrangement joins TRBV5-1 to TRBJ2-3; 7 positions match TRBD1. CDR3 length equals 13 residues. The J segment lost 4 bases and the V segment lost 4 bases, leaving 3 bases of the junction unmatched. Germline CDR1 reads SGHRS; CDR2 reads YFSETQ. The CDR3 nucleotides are TGCGCCAGCAGCGGGACAGAAGCAGATACGCAGTATTTT. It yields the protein CASSGTEADTQYF.

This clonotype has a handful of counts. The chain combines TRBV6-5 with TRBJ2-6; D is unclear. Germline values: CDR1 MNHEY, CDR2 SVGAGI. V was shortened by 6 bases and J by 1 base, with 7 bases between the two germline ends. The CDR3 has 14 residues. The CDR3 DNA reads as TGTGCCAGCAGACAGCAATCTGGGGCCAACGTCCTGACTTTC. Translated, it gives CASRQQSGANVLTF.

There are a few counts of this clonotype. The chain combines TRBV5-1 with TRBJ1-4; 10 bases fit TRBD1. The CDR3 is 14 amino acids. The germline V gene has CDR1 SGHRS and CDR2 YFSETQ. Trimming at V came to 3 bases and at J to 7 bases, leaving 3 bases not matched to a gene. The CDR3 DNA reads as TGCGCCAGCAGCTATGGGACAGGGGTTGAAAAACTGTTTTTT. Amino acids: CASSYGTGVEKLFF.

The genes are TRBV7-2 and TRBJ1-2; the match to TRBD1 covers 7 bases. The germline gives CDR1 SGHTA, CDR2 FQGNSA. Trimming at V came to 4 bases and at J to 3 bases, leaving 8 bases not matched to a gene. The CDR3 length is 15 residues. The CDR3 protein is CASSSVSTGHYGYTF. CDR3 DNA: TGTGCCAGCAGCTCAGTTTCGACAGGGCACTATGGCTACACCTTC.

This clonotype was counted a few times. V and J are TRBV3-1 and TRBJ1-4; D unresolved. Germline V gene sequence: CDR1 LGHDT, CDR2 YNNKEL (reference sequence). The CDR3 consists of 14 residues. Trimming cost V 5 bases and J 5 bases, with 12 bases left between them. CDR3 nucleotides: TGTGCCAGCAGCGGCCGGGCAGTCAATGAAAAACTGTTTTTT. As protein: CASSGRAVNEKLFF.

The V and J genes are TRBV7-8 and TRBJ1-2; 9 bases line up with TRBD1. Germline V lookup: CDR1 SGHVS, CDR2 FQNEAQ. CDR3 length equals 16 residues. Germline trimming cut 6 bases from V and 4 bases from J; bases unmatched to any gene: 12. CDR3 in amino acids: CASSLGRDRAGYGYTF. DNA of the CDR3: TGTGCCAGCAGTCTCGGTCGGGACAGGGCTGGCTATGGCTACACCTTC.

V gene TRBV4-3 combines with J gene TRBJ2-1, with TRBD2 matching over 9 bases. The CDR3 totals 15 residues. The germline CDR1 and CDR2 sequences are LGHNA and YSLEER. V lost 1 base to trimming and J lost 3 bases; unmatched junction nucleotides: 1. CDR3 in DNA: TGCGCCAGCAGCCAAGGCGGGGGGGTCTACAATGAGCAGTTCTTC. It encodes CASSQGGGVYNEQFF.

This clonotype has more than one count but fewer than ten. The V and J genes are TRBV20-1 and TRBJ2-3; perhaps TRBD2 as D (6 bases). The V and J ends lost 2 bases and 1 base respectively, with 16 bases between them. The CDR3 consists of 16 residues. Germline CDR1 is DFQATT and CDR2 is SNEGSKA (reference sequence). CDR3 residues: CSARKNPTGGTDTQYF. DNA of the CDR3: TGCAGTGCTAGAAAAAATCCTACGGGGGGCACAGATACGCAGTATTTT.

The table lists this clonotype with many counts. CDR3 loop: CASSQDPGQETQYF. Here the CDR3 DNA reads TGTGCCAGCAGCCAAGATCCAGGGCAAGAGACCCAGTACTTC. This chain uses TRBV4-2 with TRBJ2-5, with D maybe TRBD1 (5 bases). Trimming cost V 0 bases and J 2 bases, with 7 bases left between them. The CDR3 spans 14 residues. The germline CDR1 and CDR2 sequences are LGHNA and YNFKEQ.

CDR3 bases: TGCAGTGCTAGCGACCTTCGGACCCAGTACTTC. Amino acids: CSASDLRTQYF. The rearrangement joins TRBV20-1 to TRBJ2-5, with D hard to call. This CDR3 spans 11 amino acids. CDR1 and CDR2 from the germline V gene are DFQATT and SNEGSKA (reference sequence). Trimming pared 3 bases from V and 7 bases from J, leaving 9 bases between.

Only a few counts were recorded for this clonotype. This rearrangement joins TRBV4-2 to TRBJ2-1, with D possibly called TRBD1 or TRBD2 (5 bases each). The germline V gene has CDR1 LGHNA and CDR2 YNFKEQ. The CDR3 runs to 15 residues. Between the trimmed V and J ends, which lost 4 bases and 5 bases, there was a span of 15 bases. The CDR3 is CASSPLGDRDNEQFF. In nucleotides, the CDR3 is TGTGCCAGCAGCCCACTAGGGGACCGGGACAATGAGCAGTTCTTC.

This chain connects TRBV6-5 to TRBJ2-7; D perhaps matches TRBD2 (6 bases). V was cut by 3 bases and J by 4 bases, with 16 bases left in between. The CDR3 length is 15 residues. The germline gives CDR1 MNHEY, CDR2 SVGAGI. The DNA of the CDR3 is TGTGCCAGCAGTTATCAAGGGACGGGAGATTACGAGCAGTACTTC. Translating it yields CASSYQGTGDYEQYF.

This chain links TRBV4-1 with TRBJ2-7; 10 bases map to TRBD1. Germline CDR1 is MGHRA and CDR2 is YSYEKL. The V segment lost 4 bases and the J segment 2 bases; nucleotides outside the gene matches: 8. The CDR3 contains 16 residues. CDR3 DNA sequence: TGCGCCAGCAGCCGCGCATGGACAGGGGGGGCCTACGAGCAGTACTTC. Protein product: CASSRAWTGGAYEQYF.